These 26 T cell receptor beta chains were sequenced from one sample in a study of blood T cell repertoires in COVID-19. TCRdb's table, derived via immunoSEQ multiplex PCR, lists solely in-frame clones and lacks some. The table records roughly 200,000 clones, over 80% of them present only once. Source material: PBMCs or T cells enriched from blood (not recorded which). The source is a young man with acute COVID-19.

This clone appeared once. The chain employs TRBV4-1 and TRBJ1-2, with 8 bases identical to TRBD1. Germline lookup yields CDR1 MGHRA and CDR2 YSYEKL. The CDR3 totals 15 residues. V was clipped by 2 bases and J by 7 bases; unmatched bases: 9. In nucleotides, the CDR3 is TGCGCCAGCAGCCAAACCCCGGGACAGGCAGGTGGCTACACCTTC. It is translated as CASSQTPGQAGGYTF.

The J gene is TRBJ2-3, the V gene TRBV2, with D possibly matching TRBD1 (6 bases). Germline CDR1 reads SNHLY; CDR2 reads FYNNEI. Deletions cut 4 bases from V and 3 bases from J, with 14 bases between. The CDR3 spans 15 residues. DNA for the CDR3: TGTGCCAGCAGTGGCGACAGGTCCATGACAGATACGCAGTATTTT. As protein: CASSGDRSMTDTQYF.

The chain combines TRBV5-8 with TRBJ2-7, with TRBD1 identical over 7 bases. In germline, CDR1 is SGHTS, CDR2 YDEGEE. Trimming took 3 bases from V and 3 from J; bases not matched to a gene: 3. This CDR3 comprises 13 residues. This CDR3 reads CASSSGQIYEQYF. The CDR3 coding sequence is TGTGCCAGCAGCTCGGGACAGATCTACGAGCAGTACTTC.

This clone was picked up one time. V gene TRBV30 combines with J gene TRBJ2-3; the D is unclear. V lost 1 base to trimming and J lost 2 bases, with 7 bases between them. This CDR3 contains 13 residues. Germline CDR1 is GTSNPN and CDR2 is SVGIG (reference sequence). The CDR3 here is CAWSGQNTDTQYF. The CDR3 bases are TGTGCCTGGAGTGGACAAAACACAGATACGCAGTATTTT.

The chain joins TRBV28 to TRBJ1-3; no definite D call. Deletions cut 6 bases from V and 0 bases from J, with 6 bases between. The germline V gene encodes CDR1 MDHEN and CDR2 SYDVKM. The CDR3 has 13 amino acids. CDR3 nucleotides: TGTGCCAGCAGGAGGTACTCTGGAAACACCATATATTTT. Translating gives CASRRYSGNTIYF.

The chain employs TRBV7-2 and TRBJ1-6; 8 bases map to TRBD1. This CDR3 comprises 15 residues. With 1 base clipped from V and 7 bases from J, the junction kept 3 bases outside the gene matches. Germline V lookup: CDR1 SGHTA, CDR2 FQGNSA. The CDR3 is CASSLGQGMNSPLHF. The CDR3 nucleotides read TGTGCCAGCAGCTTAGGACAGGGGATGAATTCACCCCTCCACTTT. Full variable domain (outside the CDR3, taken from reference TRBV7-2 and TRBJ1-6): GAGVSQSPSNKVTEKGKDVELRCDPISGHTALYWYRQSLGQGLEFLIYFQGNSAPDKSGLPSDRFSAERTGGSVSTLTIQRTQQEDSAVYLCASSLGQGMNSPLHFGNGTRLTVT.

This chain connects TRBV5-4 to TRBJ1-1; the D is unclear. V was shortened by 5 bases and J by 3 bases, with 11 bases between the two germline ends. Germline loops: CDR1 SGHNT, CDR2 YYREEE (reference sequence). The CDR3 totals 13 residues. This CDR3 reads CASSPDRDTEAFF. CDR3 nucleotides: TGTGCCAGCAGTCCCGACCGGGACACTGAAGCTTTCTTT.

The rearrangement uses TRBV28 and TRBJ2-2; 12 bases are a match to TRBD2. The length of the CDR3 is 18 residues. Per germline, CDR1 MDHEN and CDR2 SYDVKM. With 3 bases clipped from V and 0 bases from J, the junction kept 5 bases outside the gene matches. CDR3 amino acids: CASSFPTSGRTNTGELFF. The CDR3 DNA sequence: TGTGCCAGCAGTTTTCCCACTAGCGGGAGGACGAACACCGGGGAGCTGTTTTTT.

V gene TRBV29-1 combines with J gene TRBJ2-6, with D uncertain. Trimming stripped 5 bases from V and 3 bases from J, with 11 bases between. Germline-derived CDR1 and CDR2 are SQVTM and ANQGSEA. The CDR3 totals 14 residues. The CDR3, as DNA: TGCAGCGTTTCTCTTTCCTTTGGGGCCAACGTCCTGACTTTC. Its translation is CSVSLSFGANVLTF. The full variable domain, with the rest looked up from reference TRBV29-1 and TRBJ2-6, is SAVISQKPSRDICQRGTSLTIQCQVDSQVTMMFWYRQQPGQSLTLIATANQGSEATYESGFVIDKFPISRPNLTFSTLTVSNMSPEDSSIYLCSVSLSFGANVLTFGAGSRLTVL.

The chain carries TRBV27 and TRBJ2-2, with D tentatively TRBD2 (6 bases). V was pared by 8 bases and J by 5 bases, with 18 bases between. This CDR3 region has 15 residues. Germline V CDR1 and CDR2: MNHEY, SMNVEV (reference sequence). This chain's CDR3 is CASGSPGVRTGELFF. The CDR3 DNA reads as TGTGCCAGCGGCTCCCCGGGAGTTCGTACCGGGGAGCTGTTTTTT.

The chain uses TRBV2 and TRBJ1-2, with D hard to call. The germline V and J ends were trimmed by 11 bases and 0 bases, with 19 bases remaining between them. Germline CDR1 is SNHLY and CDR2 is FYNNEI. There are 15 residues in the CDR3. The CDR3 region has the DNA TGTGCCGGATCTCGACACCCTGAAGCTAACTATGGCTACACCTTC. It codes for CAGSRHPEANYGYTF.

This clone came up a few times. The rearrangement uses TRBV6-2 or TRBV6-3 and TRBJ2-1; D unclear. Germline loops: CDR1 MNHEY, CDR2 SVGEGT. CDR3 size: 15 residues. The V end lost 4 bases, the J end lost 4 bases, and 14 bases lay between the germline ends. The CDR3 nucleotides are TGTGCCAGCAGTTTGGTCTCGAACTCTTACAATGAGCAGTTCTTC. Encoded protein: CASSLVSNSYNEQFF.

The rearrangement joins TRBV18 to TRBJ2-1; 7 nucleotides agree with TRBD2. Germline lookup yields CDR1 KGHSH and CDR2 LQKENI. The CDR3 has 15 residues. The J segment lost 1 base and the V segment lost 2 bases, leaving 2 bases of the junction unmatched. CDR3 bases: TGTGCCAGCTCACCAGGGGGGGGTTCCTACAATGAGCAGTTCTTC. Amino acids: CASSPGGGSYNEQFF.

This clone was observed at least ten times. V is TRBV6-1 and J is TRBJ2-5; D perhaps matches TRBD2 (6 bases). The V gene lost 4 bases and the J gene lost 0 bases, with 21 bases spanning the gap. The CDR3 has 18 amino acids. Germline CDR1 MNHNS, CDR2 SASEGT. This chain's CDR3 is CASSGQGLYSSYQETQYF. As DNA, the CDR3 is TGTGCCAGCAGTGGGCAGGGACTGTATAGCAGTTACCAAGAGACCCAGTACTTC.

Here the CDR3 DNA reads TGTGCCAGCAGCCCGCGGGGTTTCTATGGCTACACCTTC. Amino acids: CASSPRGFYGYTF. This chain connects TRBV5-6 to TRBJ1-2; D is uncertain. This CDR3 contains 13 residues. The V end was cut by 4 bases, the J end by 4 bases, with 11 bases between. Germline values: CDR1 SGHDT, CDR2 YYEEEE.

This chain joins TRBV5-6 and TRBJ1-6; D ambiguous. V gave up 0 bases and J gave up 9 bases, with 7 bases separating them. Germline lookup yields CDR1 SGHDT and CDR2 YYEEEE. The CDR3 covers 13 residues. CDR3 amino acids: CASSLGRGSPLHF. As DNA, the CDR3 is TGTGCCAGCAGCTTGGGACGAGGTTCACCCCTCCACTTT.

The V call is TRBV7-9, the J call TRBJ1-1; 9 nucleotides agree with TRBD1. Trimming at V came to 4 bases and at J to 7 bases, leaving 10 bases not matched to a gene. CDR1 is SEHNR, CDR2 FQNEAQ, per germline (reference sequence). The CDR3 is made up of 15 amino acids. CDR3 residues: CASSSGTGRLGEAFF. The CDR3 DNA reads TGTGCCAGCAGCTCCGGGACAGGGAGACTGGGTGAAGCTTTCTTT.

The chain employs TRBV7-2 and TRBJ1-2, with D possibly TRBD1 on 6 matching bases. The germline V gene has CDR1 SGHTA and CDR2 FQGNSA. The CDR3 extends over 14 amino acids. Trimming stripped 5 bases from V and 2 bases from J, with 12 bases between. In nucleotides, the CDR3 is TGTGCCAGCAGCCTCAGGACAGAAAACTATGGCTACACCTTC. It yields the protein CASSLRTENYGYTF.

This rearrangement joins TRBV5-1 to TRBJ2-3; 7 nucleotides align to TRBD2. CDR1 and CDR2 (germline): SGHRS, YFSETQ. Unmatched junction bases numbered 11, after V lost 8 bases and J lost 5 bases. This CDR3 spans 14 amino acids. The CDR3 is CASLAGTLGDTQYF. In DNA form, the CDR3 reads TGCGCCAGTTTAGCGGGCACGTTAGGAGATACGCAGTATTTT.

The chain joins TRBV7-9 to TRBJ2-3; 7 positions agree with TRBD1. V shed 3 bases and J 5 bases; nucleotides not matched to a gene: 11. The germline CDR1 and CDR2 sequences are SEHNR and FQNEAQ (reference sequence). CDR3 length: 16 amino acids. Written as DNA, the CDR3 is TGTGCCAGCAGCTTGGCAGGGGGTAAGGGGCTAGATACGCAGTATTTT. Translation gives CASSLAGGKGLDTQYF.

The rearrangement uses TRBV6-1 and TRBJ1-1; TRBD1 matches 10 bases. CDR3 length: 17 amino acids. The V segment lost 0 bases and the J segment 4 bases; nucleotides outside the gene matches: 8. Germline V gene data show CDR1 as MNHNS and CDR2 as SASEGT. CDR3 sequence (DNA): TGTGCCAGCAGTGAAGCCCTCGGACAGGGGGGTAGCACTGAAGCTTTCTTT. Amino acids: CASSEALGQGGSTEAFF.

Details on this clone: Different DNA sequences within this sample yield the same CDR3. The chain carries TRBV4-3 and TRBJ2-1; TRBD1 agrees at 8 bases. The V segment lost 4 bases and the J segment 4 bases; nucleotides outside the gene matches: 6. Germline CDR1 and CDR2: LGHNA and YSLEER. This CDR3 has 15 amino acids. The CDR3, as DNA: TGCGCCAGCAGCCGAGACAGGGGTTCTTACAATGAGCAGTTCTTC. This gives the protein CASSRDRGSYNEQFF.

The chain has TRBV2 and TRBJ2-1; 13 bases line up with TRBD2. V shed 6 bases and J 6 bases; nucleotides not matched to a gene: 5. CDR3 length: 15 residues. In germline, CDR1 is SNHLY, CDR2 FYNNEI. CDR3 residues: CASRRTSGSGNEQFF. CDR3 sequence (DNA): TGTGCCAGCAGGAGGACTAGCGGGAGTGGCAATGAGCAGTTCTTC.

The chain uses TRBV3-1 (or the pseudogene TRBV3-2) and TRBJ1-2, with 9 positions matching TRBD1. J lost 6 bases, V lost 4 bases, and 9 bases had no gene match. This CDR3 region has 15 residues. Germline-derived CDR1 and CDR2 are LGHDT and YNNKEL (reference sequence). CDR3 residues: CASSPSTGGSNGYTF. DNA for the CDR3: TGTGCCAGCAGCCCCTCGACAGGGGGTTCAAATGGCTACACCTTC.

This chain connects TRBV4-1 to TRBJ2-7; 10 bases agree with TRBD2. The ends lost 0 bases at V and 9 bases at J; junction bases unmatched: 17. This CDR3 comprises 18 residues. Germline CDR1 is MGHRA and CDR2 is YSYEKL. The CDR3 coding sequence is TGCGCCAGCAGCCAAGAAGGGGGCTTACTAGCGGGATCCGCAGGGCAGTACTTC. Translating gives CASSQEGGLLAGSAGQYF.

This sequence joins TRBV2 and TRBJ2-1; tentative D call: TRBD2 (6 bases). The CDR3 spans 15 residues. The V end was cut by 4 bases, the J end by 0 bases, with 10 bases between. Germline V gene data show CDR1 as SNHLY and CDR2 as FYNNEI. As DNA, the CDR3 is TGTGCCAGCAGTGTAGCGGAGAACTCCTACAATGAGCAGTTCTTC. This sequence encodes CASSVAENSYNEQFF.